Below are 31 T cell receptor beta chains sequenced from a single sample in a study of shared clonotypes between healthy human individuals. TCRdb's table, derived via immunoSEQ multiplex PCR, lists solely in-frame clones and lacks some. Here the sample spans a few million clones, approximately 90% being singletons. Material: naive CD4+ T cells sorted from blood. Sample subset: CD45RA+ positively selected. The receptors derive from a man aged 18 to 35 in good health.

This rearrangement joins TRBV7-2 to TRBJ1-3; 7 nucleotides agree with TRBD1. The trim removed 0 bases at V and 0 bases at J, leaving 8 bases unmatched. Germline CDR1 is SGHTA and CDR2 is FQGNSA. This CDR3 is 18 amino acids long. The CDR3 reads CASSLALTGAYSGNTIYF. The CDR3 nucleotides read TGTGCCAGCAGCTTAGCCCTTACAGGGGCTTACTCTGGAAACACCATATATTTT.

The rearrangement links TRBV28 to TRBJ2-3, with a tentative D call TRBD2 (5 bases). Germline CDR1 MDHEN, CDR2 SYDVKM. The CDR3 loop spans 16 amino acids. V shed 6 bases and J shed 4 bases, with 20 bases lying between them. DNA of the CDR3: TGTGCCAGCAGCTTCATGTATAGATCTAGCCCAGATACGCAGTATTTT. Protein product: CASSFMYRSSPDTQYF.

The chain has TRBV5-1 and TRBJ1-6; maybe TRBD1 (5 bases). The CDR3 length is 15 residues. V shed 2 bases and J shed 3 bases, with 9 bases lying between them. Germline V gene data show CDR1 as SGHRS and CDR2 as YFSETQ. CDR3 sequence (DNA): TGCGCCAGCAGCTTAACAGGTGTCTATAATTCACCCCTCCACTTT. Residues: CASSLTGVYNSPLHF.

The V gene is TRBV7-2, the J gene TRBJ2-1, with 13 nucleotides matching TRBD2. The J segment lost 4 bases and the V segment lost 2 bases, leaving 5 bases of the junction unmatched. The CDR3 consists of 17 residues. Germline assignment: CDR1 SGHTA and CDR2 FQGNSA. CDR3 residues: CASSLSGLAGKYNEQFF. The CDR3 DNA follows: TGTGCCAGCAGCTTATCGGGACTAGCGGGAAAATACAATGAGCAGTTCTTC.

The V and J genes are TRBV9 and TRBJ2-1, with 8 bases that match TRBD2. Unmatched junction bases numbered 7, after V lost 0 bases and J lost 2 bases. The CDR3 is 17 residues long. Per germline, CDR1 SGDLS and CDR2 YYNGEE. Here the CDR3 DNA reads TGTGCCAGCAGCGTAGGTGGGGCGCGGGAGGCCTACAATGAGCAGTTCTTC. It is translated as CASSVGGAREAYNEQFF.

The chain has TRBV5-1 and TRBJ1-3; D not resolved. Germline V lookup: CDR1 SGHRS, CDR2 YFSETQ. V was clipped by 4 bases and J by 1 base, with 12 bases between them. This CDR3 region has 15 residues. The CDR3 protein is CASSAAPTSGNTIYF. In nucleotides, the CDR3 is TGCGCCAGCAGCGCGGCCCCCACTTCTGGAAACACCATATATTTT. Full variable domain (remainder filled in from reference TRBV5-1 and TRBJ1-3): KAGVTQTPRYLIKTRGQQVTLSCSPISGHRSVSWYQQTPGQGLQFLFEYFSETQRNKGNFPGRFSGRQFSNSRSEMNVSTLELGDSALYLCASSAAPTSGNTIYFGEGSWLTVV.

The V gene is TRBV7-9, the J gene TRBJ1-6; no clear D. V shed 5 bases and J shed 4 bases, with 12 bases lying between them. From germline, CDR1 is SEHNR and CDR2 FQNEAQ (reference sequence). The CDR3 is 15 residues long. CDR3 bases: TGTGCCAGCAGCCCAAGCCGGGGTTATAATTCACCCCTCCACTTT. Translating it yields CASSPSRGYNSPLHF.

The chain employs TRBV6-6 and TRBJ1-6; 7 nucleotides line up with TRBD1. This CDR3 comprises 15 residues. The J segment lost 6 bases and the V segment lost 6 bases, leaving 8 bases of the junction unmatched. Germline CDR1 MNHNY, CDR2 SVGAGI (reference sequence). The CDR3 bases are TGTGCCAGCAGCGACGAGGGGGCTGGTAATTCACCCCTCCACTTT. This translates into CASSDEGAGNSPLHF.

The count of this clone is one. The V gene is TRBV7-2, the J gene TRBJ1-3, with 8 bases fitting TRBD1. Germline CDR1 SGHTA, CDR2 FQGNSA. CDR3 size: 15 residues. The trim removed 5 bases at V and 7 bases at J, leaving 10 bases unmatched. CDR3 region: CASSHPRTGLNTIYF. In nucleotides, the CDR3 is TGTGCCAGCAGCCACCCACGGACAGGGCTGAACACCATATATTTT.

The V and J genes are TRBV2 and TRBJ2-7, with 9 bases that match TRBD1. V shed 5 bases, J shed 4 bases, and the junction held 9 bases outside the gene matches. Germline CDR1 is SNHLY and CDR2 is FYNNEI. The CDR3 is made up of 15 amino acids. The CDR3 loop reads CASSQGRQGGYEQYF. Here the CDR3 DNA reads TGTGCCAGCAGTCAAGGACGACAGGGGGGATACGAGCAGTACTTC.

V gene TRBV11-2 combines with J gene TRBJ2-3; D is perhaps TRBD2 (5 bases). V was shortened by 1 base and J by 0 bases, with 14 bases between the two germline ends. This CDR3 comprises 17 residues. Germline V gene lookup returns CDR1 SGHAT and CDR2 FQNNGV. The CDR3 region has the DNA TGTGCCAGCAGCTTAGTCGGGAACAAGGGAAGCACAGATACGCAGTATTTT. Encoded protein: CASSLVGNKGSTDTQYF. Full variable domain (rest looked up from reference TRBV11-2 and TRBJ2-3): EAGVAQSPRYKIIEKRQSVAFWCNPISGHATLYWYQQILGQGPKLLIQFQNNGVVDDSQLPKDRFSAERLKGVDSTLKIQPAKLEDSAVYLCASSLVGNKGSTDTQYFGPGTRLTVL.

For the CDR3, the DNA is TGCGCCAGCACCATGGACGGTGGAAACACCATATATTTT. This translates into CASTMDGGNTIYF. The chain links TRBV10-2 to TRBJ1-3; no definite D call. Per germline, CDR1 WSHSY and CDR2 SAAADI. This CDR3 comprises 13 residues. The V end was cut by 7 bases, the J end by 3 bases, with 10 bases between.

This chain joins TRBV5-1 and TRBJ2-5; D may be TRBD2 (6 bases). V was cut by 4 bases and J by 5 bases, with 15 bases left in between. Germline CDR1 SGHRS, CDR2 YFSETQ. The CDR3 has 14 amino acids. The CDR3: CASSLGHGGETQYF. The CDR3 nucleotides read TGCGCCAGCAGCCTGGGGCACGGAGGGGAGACCCAGTACTTC.

This chain joins TRBV29-1 and TRBJ1-1; the D is unclear. The CDR3 has 13 amino acids. Trimming stripped 4 bases from V and 1 base from J, with 10 bases between. From germline, CDR1 is SQVTM and CDR2 ANQGSEA. For the CDR3, the DNA is TGCAGCGTTGGCTGGCAGGAGAACACTGAAGCTTTCTTT. It yields the protein CSVGWQENTEAFF.

The DNA for the CDR3 is TGTGCCACGCAACAGGGGGCGAACACCGGGGAGCTGTTTTTT. It encodes CATQQGANTGELFF. The V call is TRBV19, the J call TRBJ2-2; 8 bases align to TRBD1. V shed 10 bases and J 0 bases; nucleotides not matched to a gene: 4. CDR3 length: 14 residues. Per germline, CDR1 LNHDA and CDR2 SQIVND (reference sequence).

The rearrangement links TRBV11-3 to TRBJ2-1; TRBD2 aligns across 11 bases. With 6 bases clipped from V and 9 bases from J, the junction kept 10 bases outside the gene matches. From germline, CDR1 is SGHNT and CDR2 YENEEA. The CDR3 runs 15 residues. CDR3: CASSSGTSGLGEQFF. The CDR3 coding sequence is TGTGCCAGCAGTTCCGGGACTAGCGGTTTGGGTGAGCAGTTCTTC. Using reference TRBV11-3 and TRBJ2-1 for the parts outside the CDR3, the full variable domain is EAGVVQSPRYKIIEKKQPVAFWCNPISGHNTLYWYLQNLGQGPELLIRYENEEAVDDSQLPKDRFSAERLKGVDSTLKIQPAELGDSAVYLCASSSGTSGLGEQFFGPGTRLTVL.

The gene calls are TRBV7-2 and TRBJ2-7; tentative D call: TRBD2 (5 bases). Per the germline V gene, CDR1 is SGHTA and CDR2 is FQGNSA. V was trimmed by 2 bases and J by 2 bases, leaving 19 bases between them. The length of the CDR3 is 17 residues. The CDR3 protein is CASSLIRSAGLTYEQYF. Written as DNA, the CDR3 is TGTGCCAGCAGCTTAATCCGTTCGGCGGGCCTGACCTACGAGCAGTACTTC.

The V gene is TRBV11-2, the J gene TRBJ2-7; a possible D gene is TRBD2 (6 bases). The CDR3 covers 13 residues. V lost 1 base and J 4 bases, leaving 8 bases between the germline ends. The germline CDR1 and CDR2 sequences are SGHAT and FQNNGV. The CDR3 DNA follows: TGTGCCAGCAGCTTAGGGGGACTTTACGAGCAGTACTTC. This codes for CASSLGGLYEQYF.

This clone was picked up a small number of times. The chain uses TRBV19 and TRBJ1-5, with TRBD1 matching 7 bases. CDR3 length equals 15 residues. The germline gives CDR1 LNHDA, CDR2 SQIVND (reference sequence). Unmatched junction bases numbered 1, after V lost 1 base and J lost 1 base. CDR3 DNA sequence: TGTGCCAGTAGTATAGGGGGACAGAGCAATCAGCCCCAGCATTTT. As protein: CASSIGGQSNQPQHF.

V is TRBV5-5 and J is TRBJ1-5, with 7 nucleotides matching TRBD1. This CDR3 is built from 12 residues. Trimming cost V 0 bases and J 12 bases; bases outside gene matches: 3. Germline V gene lookup returns CDR1 SGHKS and CDR2 YYEKEE (reference sequence). DNA for the CDR3: TGTGCCAGCAGCTTGGGGGGACAGATCCAGCATTTT. This translates into CASSLGGQIQHF.

V usage is TRBV4-1 and J usage is TRBJ2-3; D possibly corresponds to TRBD2 (6 bases). Germline CDR1 and CDR2: MGHRA and YSYEKL. The CDR3 has 16 residues. Trimming pared 4 bases from V and 1 base from J, leaving 15 bases between. CDR3 sequence: CASSLGAGPRTDTQYF. The CDR3 region has the DNA TGCGCCAGCAGCCTCGGTGCGGGGCCTCGCACAGATACGCAGTATTTT.

The V and J genes are TRBV4-1 and TRBJ1-3; D is unclear. This CDR3 region has 16 residues. The germline gives CDR1 MGHRA, CDR2 YSYEKL. The V end was cut by 3 bases, the J end by 0 bases, with 12 bases between. CDR3 in DNA: TGCGCCAGCAGCCATCCCCCTCCTGCCTCTGGAAACACCATATATTTT. Encoded protein: CASSHPPPASGNTIYF.

The V and J genes are TRBV6-1 and TRBJ1-2, with no clear D. The V end was cut by 4 bases, the J end by 2 bases, with 11 bases between. The CDR3 sequence is 14 residues long. Germline assignment: CDR1 MNHNS and CDR2 SASEGT. Here the CDR3 reads CASSGRTVNYGYTF. The CDR3 DNA sequence: TGTGCCAGCAGTGGGCGGACCGTGAACTATGGCTACACCTTC.

The genes are TRBV10-3 and TRBJ1-2; D remains ambiguous. This CDR3 has 12 residues. Germline loops: CDR1 ENHRY, CDR2 SYGVKD. With 3 bases removed from V and 8 bases from J, the gap between germline ends came to 10 bases. The CDR3 nucleotides are TGTGCCATCAGTGATTATCCACTGGGCTACACCTTC. This encodes CAISDYPLGYTF.

The chain employs TRBV6-1 and TRBJ2-5; the match to TRBD1 covers 9 bases. V trimming: 5 bases; J trimming: 5 bases; junction bases outside the gene matches: 9. In germline, CDR1 is MNHNS, CDR2 SASEGT. The CDR3 has 15 amino acids. The CDR3 sequence: CASSHRDRVAETQYF. CDR3 nucleotide sequence: TGTGCCAGCAGTCATCGGGACAGGGTAGCGGAGACCCAGTACTTC.

The chain carries TRBV4-1 and TRBJ1-2, with TRBD1 as a possible D gene (6 bases). Trimming took off 4 bases at V and 0 bases at J, with 9 bases between the two ends. The CDR3 runs to 14 residues. Per germline, CDR1 MGHRA and CDR2 YSYEKL. CDR3 in DNA: TGCGCCAGCAGCCTGGACAGATCTAACTATGGCTACACCTTC. Translating gives CASSLDRSNYGYTF.

This chain joins TRBV2 and TRBJ2-1, with 7 nucleotides matching TRBD1. The V gene end was trimmed by 6 bases and the J gene end by 3 bases; junction bases not matched to a gene: 2. This CDR3 has 13 residues. CDR1 is SNHLY, CDR2 FYNNEI, per germline. DNA of the CDR3: TGTGCCAGCAGGGGACAGCTCTACAATGAGCAGTTCTTC. Translation gives CASRGQLYNEQFF.

As to this clone: The sample holds other DNA sequences that translate to the same CDR3. V and J are TRBV5-6 and TRBJ1-6; no clear D gene. Germline CDR1 SGHDT, CDR2 YYEEEE. There are 14 residues in the CDR3. Trimming removed 4 bases at V and 9 bases at J, with 14 bases between. CDR3: CASSRPHSVSPLHF. The CDR3 DNA is TGTGCCAGCAGCCGTCCGCATTCGGTTTCACCCCTCCACTTT.

A word on this clone: A junction end diverges from the germline sequence, so it may reflect a read error. The chain uses TRBV5-6 and TRBJ1-2; maybe TRBD1 (6 bases). The length of the CDR3 is 14 residues. CDR1 is SGHDT and CDR2 is YYEEEE in the germline V gene. The CDR3 region has the DNA TGTGCCAGCAGCTCCTGGACAGCTAAATATGGCTACACCTTC. Translated, it gives CASSSWTAKYGYTF.

The chain employs TRBV10-3 and TRBJ2-2; D is ambiguous. Trimming shortened V by 3 bases and J by 7 bases, and 6 bases separated the two germline ends. This CDR3 region has 12 residues. Germline CDR1 ENHRY, CDR2 SYGVKD. CDR3 region: CAISDPRGELFF. In DNA, the CDR3 is TGTGCCATCAGTGATCCCCGCGGGGAGCTGTTTTTT.

This rearrangement joins TRBV7-9 to TRBJ1-1, with 9 bases that match TRBD1. Germline V lookup: CDR1 SEHNR, CDR2 FQNEAQ (reference sequence). The CDR3 is 14 amino acids. The junction had 5 bases not matched to a gene; V was cut back by 5 bases and J by 4 bases. In nucleotides, the CDR3 is TGTGCCAGCAGCCGGGACAGGGTCAGCACTGAAGCTTTCTTT. Translated, it gives CASSRDRVSTEAFF.